One sample yielded the 17 T cell receptor beta chains listed below, sequenced in a study of T cells in Graves' hyperthyroidism and ophthalmopathy. RNA transcripts yielded amplified TCR beta CDR3 regions. TCR CDR3 underwent first-round RT-PCR with the HTBI primer set. TCRdb re-called the multiplex PCR reads with MiXCR, one entry per CDR3 protein. The sample carries 530,000 or so distinct CDR3 sequences, roughly 46% recorded once. The material sequenced was peripheral blood or thyroid tissue (not recorded which). The receptors derive from a woman aged 18-29 years with Graves' hyperthyroidism.

The chain has TRBV29-1 and TRBJ2-5; weak D call: TRBD1 (7 bases). This CDR3 contains 12 residues. Germline V CDR1 and CDR2: SQVTM, ANQGSEA. The V and J ends lost 4 bases and 10 bases respectively, with 16 bases between them. CDR3 bases: TGCAGCGTTGCTGGAGCCAGGGGGGACCAGTACTTC. It encodes CSVAGARGDQYF.

This clonotype was seen ten or more times. The genes are TRBV15 and TRBJ1-2; TRBD1 is a possible D gene (6 bases). Trimming took 0 bases from V and 0 from J, leaving 14 bases between them. The germline gives CDR1 LNHNV, CDR2 YYDKDF (reference sequence). The CDR3 spans 17 residues. CDR3 coding DNA: TGTGCCACCAGCAGAGATTTAAGGGGGAAAGCTAACTATGGCTACACCTTC. It encodes CATSRDLRGKANYGYTF.

This clonotype was found many times. DNA of the CDR3: TGCAGCGTAATAGCGGGAGGCACCTACGAGCAGTACTTC. Amino acids: CSVIAGGTYEQYF. This sequence joins TRBV29-1 and TRBJ2-7; 10 nucleotides align to TRBD2. The germline V gene has CDR1 SQVTM and CDR2 ANQGSEA. After removal of 6 bases from V and 2 bases from J, the junction contained 4 bases not matched to a gene. The CDR3 is made up of 13 amino acids.

The CDR3 sequence: CSLWEGEQYF. The DNA of the CDR3 is TGCAGCTTATGGGAGGGCGAGCAGTACTTC. The chain links TRBV29-1 to TRBJ2-7; 7 bases are a match to TRBD2. J gave up 6 bases and V 8 bases, and 4 bases lay outside the gene matches. CDR1 is SQVTM and CDR2 is ANQGSEA in the germline V gene. There are 10 residues in the CDR3.

This clonotype was observed a few times. The chain recombines TRBV6-4 with TRBJ2-3; 9 nucleotides match TRBD2. V dropped 5 bases and J dropped 6; count of bases not matched to a gene: 9. CDR1 is MRHNA and CDR2 is SNTAGT in the germline V gene. This CDR3 comprises 15 residues. Here the CDR3 DNA reads TGTGCCAGCAGTACCAGCGGGAGGAACTCGGATACGCAGTATTTT. This sequence encodes CASSTSGRNSDTQYF.

Ten or more counts support this clonotype. The chain combines TRBV25-1 with TRBJ2-3; TRBD1 matches 8 bases. The ends lost 4 bases at V and 5 bases at J; junction bases unmatched: 11. The germline CDR1 and CDR2 sequences are MGHDK and SYGVNS. This CDR3 has 16 amino acids. The CDR3 spells CASSGQGTLREDTQYF. The DNA of the CDR3 is TGTGCCAGCAGTGGACAGGGGACACTGAGGGAAGATACGCAGTATTTT.

At least ten counts were recorded for this clonotype. The chain recombines TRBV2 with TRBJ2-2; 12 nucleotides align to TRBD2. V trimming: 5 bases; J trimming: 3 bases; junction bases outside the gene matches: 4. Per the germline V gene, CDR1 is SNHLY and CDR2 is FYNNEI. The CDR3 runs to 16 residues. DNA for the CDR3: TGTGCCAGCAGTTTCCGACTAGCGGGAGACACCGGGGAGCTGTTTTTT. It codes for CASSFRLAGDTGELFF.

As DNA, the CDR3 is TGCAGTGCTAGATACGGGGAAGTGGGCTACACCGGGGAGCTGTTTTTT. This translates into CSARYGEVGYTGELFF. V is TRBV20-1 and J is TRBJ2-2; D possibly corresponds to TRBD2 (5 bases). Trimming cost V 2 bases and J 3 bases, with 16 bases left between them. This CDR3 is 16 amino acids long. CDR1 DFQATT and CDR2 SNEGSKA come from the germline V gene (reference sequence).

The chain employs TRBV5-6 and TRBJ1-5; 8 nucleotides agree with TRBD1. Per germline, CDR1 SGHDT and CDR2 YYEEEE. Trimming cost V 5 bases and J 3 bases; bases outside gene matches: 7. This CDR3 has 15 amino acids. DNA for the CDR3: TGTGCCAGCAGTCTACAGGGGGGTTTCAATCAGCCCCAGCATTTT. This sequence encodes CASSLQGGFNQPQHF.

This chain links TRBV19 with TRBJ2-4; 7 bases are shared with TRBD1. Germline assignment: CDR1 LNHDA and CDR2 SQIVND (reference sequence). The CDR3 length is 16 residues. The V segment lost 5 bases and the J segment 3 bases; nucleotides outside the gene matches: 10. CDR3 DNA sequence: TGTGCCAGTAGTTATCCCCAGGGGGTACTCAAAAACATTCAGTACTTC. Its translation: CASSYPQGVLKNIQYF.

This clonotype was seen a handful of times. The chain carries TRBV6-5 and TRBJ1-1; no definite D call. Deletions cut 5 bases from V and 1 base from J, with 11 bases between. Germline V gene lookup returns CDR1 MNHEY and CDR2 SVGAGI. There are 14 residues in the CDR3. DNA of the CDR3: TGTGCCAGCAGTGAAAATATCGGGAACACTGAAGCTTTCTTT. Translated: CASSENIGNTEAFF.

The chain uses TRBV20-1 and TRBJ1-2; possibly TRBD1 for D (5 bases). In germline, CDR1 is DFQATT, CDR2 SNEGSKA (reference sequence). The germline V and J ends were trimmed by 8 bases and 8 bases, with 15 bases remaining between them. The CDR3 spans 11 residues. The CDR3: CSSRQGDGYTF. CDR3 DNA sequence: TGCAGTTCCAGGCAGGGTGACGGCTACACCTTC.

Concerning this clonotype: A much more abundant neighbour one base away suggests this may be a read error. This rearrangement joins TRBV5-4 to TRBJ2-5; 9 positions agree with TRBD2. The trim removed 3 bases at V and 7 bases at J, leaving 13 bases unmatched. This CDR3 spans 16 amino acids. In germline, CDR1 is SGHNT, CDR2 YYREEE (reference sequence). The DNA of the CDR3 is TGTGCCAGCAGCTCCGGGACTAGCAGGAGAGGGGGGACCCAGTACTTC. Translation: CASSSGTSRRGGTQYF.

Only a few counts were recorded for this clonotype. J is TRBJ1-1 and V is TRBV5-1, with TRBD1 matching over 9 bases. The CDR3 runs 16 residues. CDR1 is SGHRS, CDR2 YFSETQ, per germline. J was trimmed by 6 bases and V by 4 bases; bases with no gene match: 13. The CDR3 nucleotides read TGCGCCAGCAGCAATACCCTTGGACAGGGGAATCCTGAAGCTTTCTTT. It is translated as CASSNTLGQGNPEAFF.

On this clonotype: This likely comes from a read error, as the CDR3 has no conserved phenylalanine or tryptophan at its end. The rearrangement links TRBV7-2 to TRBJ2-5; no firm D call. The V gene lost 1 base and the J gene lost 4 bases, with 10 bases spanning the gap. Per the germline V gene, CDR1 is SGHTA and CDR2 is FQGNSA. The CDR3 sequence is 14 residues long. The CDR3 DNA reads as TGTGCCAGCAGCTTAGGGACCACCCGAGAGACCCAGTACCTC. Its translation is CASSLGTTRETQYL.

The J gene is TRBJ1-5, the V gene TRBV15, with D hard to call. This CDR3 is built from 18 residues. The ends were cut back, 1 base at V and 11 bases at J, with 27 bases in the middle. The germline V gene has CDR1 LNHNV and CDR2 YYDKDF (reference sequence). The CDR3 loop reads CATSRALVASGGQETQHF. For the CDR3, the DNA is TGTGCCACCAGCAGAGCTTTGGTGGCTAGCGGTGGCCAAGAGACCCAGCATTTT.

This clonotype was counted ten times or more. The chain recombines TRBV7-9 with TRBJ2-7; D may be TRBD2 (5 bases). The germline V and J ends were trimmed by 5 bases and 3 bases, with 17 bases remaining between them. Germline V lookup: CDR1 SEHNR, CDR2 FQNEAQ (reference sequence). The CDR3 is 15 residues long. The CDR3, as DNA: TGTGCCAGCAGCCTCGGAGGAGAGGGCAACTACGAGCAGTACTTC. Its protein product is CASSLGGEGNYEQYF. The complete variable domain, with remaining parts taken from reference TRBV7-9 and TRBJ2-7, reads DTGVSQNPRHKITKRGQNVTFRCDPISEHNRLYWYRQTLGQGPEFLTYFQNEAQLEKSRLLSDRFSAERPKGSFSTLEIQRTEQGDSAMYLCASSLGGEGNYEQYFGPGTRLTVT.